The 8 T cell receptor beta chains below come from one sample, sequenced in a study of blood T cell repertoires in COVID-19. The method was immunoSEQ multiplex PCR; TCRdb's version includes in-frame clones alone and lacks a portion of them. The table includes over 120,000 clones, about 83% detected once. Material for sequencing was peripheral blood. These receptors all come from a woman aged 50 to 60 with active or convalescent COVID-19.

The genes are TRBV27 and TRBJ1-1; TRBD1 might be the D (5 bases). This CDR3 has 15 amino acids. V gave up 3 bases and J gave up 4 bases, with 15 bases separating them. Germline lookup yields CDR1 MNHEY and CDR2 SMNVEV (reference sequence). CDR3 DNA sequence: TGTGCCAGCAGTTTTAAGAGGGACTCGGCCACTGAAGCTTTCTTT. Amino acids: CASSFKRDSATEAFF.

This chain connects TRBV7-3 to TRBJ1-3; D gene uncertain. The germline V gene has CDR1 SGHTA and CDR2 FQGTGA. CDR3 length: 15 residues. The V end lost 2 bases, the J end lost 0 bases, and 8 bases lay between the germline ends. This CDR3 is CASSLGQASGNTIYF. The CDR3, as DNA: TGTGCCAGCAGCTTAGGGCAGGCCTCTGGAAACACCATATATTTT.

CDR3 nucleotide sequence: TGCGCCAGCAGCCAAGACCTGGGCGGGTACTACGAGCAGTACTTC. Translation gives CASSQDLGGYYEQYF. The rearrangement joins TRBV4-3 to TRBJ2-7; D is possibly TRBD2 (5 bases). The germline V gene has CDR1 LGHNA and CDR2 YSLEER. Trimming removed 0 bases from V and 3 bases from J, with 12 bases in between. CDR3 length: 15 amino acids.

This clone was seen a single time. V gene TRBV6-1 combines with J gene TRBJ1-1; D is unresolved. The CDR3 spans 14 residues. The germline CDR1 and CDR2 sequences are MNHNS and SASEGT. V was cut by 3 bases and J by 8 bases, with 16 bases left in between. Here the CDR3 reads CASSDDRLMREAFF. The CDR3 bases are TGTGCCAGCAGTGATGATCGACTTATGAGGGAAGCTTTCTTT.

The chain recombines TRBV11-2 with TRBJ2-1; possibly TRBD2 for D (6 bases). CDR1 is SGHAT, CDR2 FQNNGV, per germline. This CDR3 comprises 15 residues. Trimming removed 1 base from V and 2 bases from J, with 9 bases in between. CDR3 in amino acids: CASSLGTITYNEQFF. Here the CDR3 DNA reads TGTGCCAGCAGCTTAGGGACTATTACCTACAATGAGCAGTTCTTC.

A few counts support this clone. The rearrangement joins TRBV28 to TRBJ2-1, with D perhaps matching TRBD1 (5 bases). Germline V gene sequence: CDR1 MDHEN, CDR2 SYDVKM. The CDR3 consists of 13 residues. The V end lost 7 bases, the J end lost 8 bases, and 15 bases lay between the germline ends. The CDR3 nucleotides read TGTGCCAGCACCGACAGTGGTAGGGATGAGCAGTTCTTC. This sequence encodes CASTDSGRDEQFF.

This clone was found a few times. This chain uses TRBV27 with TRBJ1-1; D remains unclear. The CDR3 has 13 amino acids. Per the germline V gene, CDR1 is MNHEY and CDR2 is SMNVEV (reference sequence). The germline V and J ends were trimmed by 2 bases and 8 bases, with 12 bases remaining between them. CDR3 bases: TGTGCCAGCAGTTTAGGCGCGGGCATCGAAGCTTTCTTT. Translation: CASSLGAGIEAFF.

J is TRBJ1-1 and V is TRBV29-1; 11 bases are a match to TRBD1. V trimming: 0 bases; J trimming: 0 bases; junction bases outside the gene matches: 9. Germline-derived CDR1 and CDR2 are SQVTM and ANQGSEA. This CDR3 is built from 18 residues. The CDR3 bases are TGCAGCGTTGAAGATCGAGGACAGGGGGCGGGCATGAACACTGAAGCTTTCTTT. It codes for CSVEDRGQGAGMNTEAFF.